The clone carrying this T cell receptor (beta chain) was counted many times. MiXCR, applied by TCRdb to the RT-PCR reads, yields one record per CDR3 protein. The table shows 150,000 to 200,000 distinct CDR3 sequences, with approximately 12% occurring only once. The CDR3 loop spans 16 amino acids. Trimming removed 5 bases from V and 7 bases from J; junction bases left unmatched: 15. This record comes from a study of response to subunit inactivated influenza vaccine. These data were also reused for a study on T cells expressing NK-cell markers. Per that study: UMIs were included in TCR beta cDNA generated by 5'RACE template switching. Sorted CD3+CD56+NKG2C+, CD3+CD56+NKG2C- and CD3+CD56-NKG2C+ T-cell subsets were beta-chain profiled. With respect to HCMV, seven of the eight sequenced donors were seropositive, and one was seronegative.

The chain recombines TRBV12-3 or TRBV12-4 with TRBJ2-7; TRBD1 matches at 9 bases. The source was CD8+ T cells sorted from PBMCs, collected 11 to 12 days after vaccination. The clonotype originates from a man in his fifties who received an inactivated influenza vaccine. The CDR3 spells CASSPNRYRGPREQYF. In DNA form, the CDR3 reads TGTGCCAGCAGTCCCAACCGTTACAGGGGGCCACGGGAGCAGTACTTC.